The 10 T cell receptor beta chains listed next were all sequenced from one sample in a study of cytomegalovirus exposure and HLA in healthy donors. Both 60 Vbeta primers and 13 Jbeta primers went into the PCR. Sequencing was performed with immunoSEQ multiplex PCR; in TCRdb, only in-frame clones are kept and a portion is missing. The sample has tens of thousands of clones; 75% to 85% are singletons. Material: PBMCs. Receptor source: a man aged 45-65 years in good health and CMV-seropositive.

The rearrangement uses TRBV7-8 and TRBJ2-5; TRBD2 agrees at 11 bases. The CDR3 sequence is 14 residues long. CDR1 SGHVS and CDR2 FQNEAQ come from the germline V gene. The V gene end was trimmed by 5 bases and the J gene end by 5 bases; junction bases not matched to a gene: 4. The CDR3 protein is CASSLTSGTETQYF. The CDR3 DNA reads TGTGCCAGCAGCCTGACTAGCGGGACGGAGACCCAGTACTTC.

This clone was seen just once. CDR3: CASSLGQDNEQFF. CDR3 in DNA: TGTGCCAGCAGCTTGGGACAGGACAATGAGCAGTTCTTC. This chain connects TRBV11-1 to TRBJ2-1; 8 positions match TRBD1. V was clipped by 3 bases and J by 5 bases; unmatched bases: 0. The CDR3 contains 13 residues. CDR1 is SGHAT, CDR2 FQDESV, per germline (reference sequence).

This chain uses TRBV18 with TRBJ1-4, with D perhaps matching TRBD1 (6 bases). Looked up from germline, CDR1 is KGHSH and CDR2 is LQKENI. This CDR3 has 16 amino acids. Trimming left V 6 bases short and J 0 bases short, with 14 bases between. This chain's CDR3 is CASSTGTPSTNEKLFF. DNA for the CDR3: TGTGCCAGCTCGACCGGGACACCTTCAACTAATGAAAAACTGTTTTTT.

V gene TRBV29-1 combines with J gene TRBJ2-7; TRBD2 agrees at 8 bases. Germline V gene lookup returns CDR1 SQVTM and CDR2 ANQGSEA. The CDR3 extends over 14 amino acids. After removal of 2 bases from V and 1 base from J, the junction contained 4 bases not matched to a gene. The CDR3 DNA sequence: TGCAGCGTTGAACTGCCGGGAGGGTCCTACGAGCAGTACTTC. Amino acid sequence: CSVELPGGSYEQYF.

This sequence joins TRBV6-6 and TRBJ1-4, with 7 bases aligning to TRBD1. Germline values: CDR1 MNHNY, CDR2 SVGAGI (reference sequence). With 6 bases clipped from V and 6 bases from J, the junction kept 13 bases outside the gene matches. This CDR3 has 16 residues. The CDR3 loop is CASRGDSLPYDEKLFF. CDR3 sequence (DNA): TGTGCCAGCAGAGGGGACAGTCTCCCTTACGATGAAAAACTGTTTTTT.

For the CDR3, the DNA is TGTGCCAGCAGTCCGGACAGGGGCTATGGCTACACCTTC. This encodes CASSPDRGYGYTF. The chain combines TRBV6-1 with TRBJ1-2, with 9 bases that match TRBD1. V was clipped by 5 bases and J by 4 bases; unmatched bases: 2. Looked up from germline, CDR1 is MNHNS and CDR2 is SASEGT. The CDR3 covers 13 residues.

The CDR3 spells CASSPWTVGNEQFF. CDR3 DNA: TGTGCCAGCAGTCCCTGGACTGTTGGGAATGAGCAGTTCTTC. The chain recombines TRBV6-5 with TRBJ2-1, with TRBD2 as a possible D gene (5 bases). Germline V gene data show CDR1 as MNHEY and CDR2 as SVGAGI. V gave up 5 bases and J gave up 7 bases, with 15 bases separating them. This CDR3 contains 14 residues.

This clone was counted a few times. The chain links TRBV2 to TRBJ2-5; TRBD2 might be the D (5 bases). Germline-derived CDR1 and CDR2 are SNHLY and FYNNEI. V gave up 9 bases and J gave up 2 bases, with 16 bases separating them. The CDR3 sequence is 14 residues long. This CDR3 reads CASSRGSGQETQYF. In DNA, the CDR3 is TGTGCCAGTAGCCGGGGTTCGGGGCAAGAGACCCAGTACTTC. The whole variable domain, remainder taken from reference TRBV2 and TRBJ2-5, is EPEVTQTPSHQVTQMGQEVILRCVPISNHLYFYWYRQILGQKVEFLVSFYNNEISEKSEIFDDQFSVERPDGSNFTLKIRSTKLEDSAMYFCASSRGSGQETQYFGPGTRLLVL.

CDR3 DNA: TGTGCCAGCAGCTTGCGGGGAGTGGATGAGCAGTTCTTC. Its translation is CASSLRGVDEQFF. V is TRBV5-6 and J is TRBJ2-1, with a tentative D call TRBD2 (5 bases). The CDR3 contains 13 residues. Germline values: CDR1 SGHDT, CDR2 YYEEEE. V dropped 1 base and J dropped 8 bases, with 10 bases sitting between them.

This rearrangement joins TRBV7-2 to TRBJ2-7, with D perhaps matching TRBD2 (5 bases). Trimming pared 6 bases from V and 6 bases from J, leaving 9 bases between. CDR1 SGHTA and CDR2 FQGNSA come from the germline V gene. This CDR3 has 11 amino acids. The CDR3, as DNA: TGTGCCAGCAGAAACCGGGGCGAGCAGTACTTC. It codes for CASRNRGEQYF.